What follows are 30 T cell receptor beta chains derived from one specimen sequenced in a study of Graves' ophthalmopathy and Graves' hyperthyroidism. TCR beta CDR3 regions were amplified from RNA transcripts. First-round RT-PCR employed HTBI primers, with a second-round multiplex PCR after it. TCRdb fed the multiplex PCR reads into MiXCR, producing one record per CDR3 protein. The table includes hundreds of thousands of distinct CDR3 sequences, approximately 22% detected once. The material sequenced was peripheral blood. These receptors were taken from a woman under 30 with stable Graves' hyperthyroidism. Some clones in this sample may be carry-over from other donors' samples.

This chain links TRBV6-1 with TRBJ2-7; the match to TRBD2 covers 7 bases. The V and J ends lost 10 bases and 0 bases, in that order; junction bases with no gene match: 6. This CDR3 comprises 13 residues. The germline V gene encodes CDR1 MNHNS and CDR2 SASEGT. The CDR3 DNA sequence: TGTGCCACCACCTCGGGAGGCTCCTACGAGCAGTACTTC. Translation gives CATTSGGSYEQYF.

This clonotype was counted at least ten times. The gene calls are TRBV15 and TRBJ1-5; 8 positions match TRBD1. Trimming removed 10 bases from V and 10 bases from J; junction bases left unmatched: 9. The CDR3 sequence is 12 residues long. Germline CDR1 LNHNV, CDR2 YYDKDF (reference sequence). In nucleotides, the CDR3 is TGTGCCATCGGACAGGGAGCGGCTCCCCAGCATTTT. This sequence encodes CAIGQGAAPQHF.

V and J are TRBV6-5 and TRBJ2-2, with D hard to call. V was cut by 4 bases and J by 6 bases, with 21 bases left in between. CDR3 length equals 17 residues. Germline-derived CDR1 and CDR2 are MNHEY and SVGAGI. In DNA form, the CDR3 reads TGTGCCAGCAGTTCCCGCTCTTCGGCCTCAGGTCCCGGGGAGCTGTTTTTT. Amino acid sequence: CASSSRSSASGPGELFF.

The rearrangement links TRBV5-1 to TRBJ2-7, with D possibly TRBD1 on 5 matching bases. Trimming cost V 0 bases and J 2 bases, with 9 bases left between them. The CDR3 extends over 14 amino acids. Germline CDR1 and CDR2: SGHRS and YFSETQ. The CDR3 loop reads CASSLVAGTYEQYF. In nucleotides, the CDR3 is TGCGCCAGCAGCTTGGTGGCAGGGACCTACGAGCAGTACTTC. Together with reference TRBV5-1 and TRBJ2-7, the CDR3 gives the full variable domain: KAGVTQTPRYLIKTRGQQVTLSCSPISGHRSVSWYQQTPGQGLQFLFEYFSETQRNKGNFPGRFSGRQFSNSRSEMNVSTLELGDSALYLCASSLVAGTYEQYFGPGTRLTVT.

This clonotype was seen at least ten times. The chain carries TRBV2 and TRBJ2-7; D tentatively fits TRBD1 or TRBD2 (6 bases each). This CDR3 has 13 amino acids. V dropped 10 bases and J dropped 0 bases, with 13 bases sitting between them. CDR1 is SNHLY, CDR2 FYNNEI, per germline. The CDR3 nucleotides read TGTGCCATCCAAGGGGGGTCCTCCTACGAGCAGTACTTC. Its translation is CAIQGGSSYEQYF.

In this sample, this clonotype turned up a few times. This sequence joins TRBV20-1 and TRBJ1-1; possibly TRBD1 for D (5 bases). Trimming pared 7 bases from V and 9 bases from J, leaving 18 bases between. Germline V CDR1 and CDR2: DFQATT, SNEGSKA (reference sequence). This CDR3 contains 12 residues. CDR3 DNA: TGCAGTGTATTGCAGGGTCACTCTCAAGCTTTCTTT. Its protein product is CSVLQGHSQAFF.

In this sample, this clonotype turned up a few times. The rearrangement uses TRBV27 and TRBJ2-7, with 11 nucleotides matching TRBD1. V lost 7 bases to trimming and J lost 6 bases; unmatched junction nucleotides: 17. The CDR3 is 17 amino acids. Germline lookup yields CDR1 MNHEY and CDR2 SMNVEV (reference sequence). The CDR3: CASTFYSGTGGRGEQYF. Here the CDR3 DNA reads TGTGCCAGCACCTTTTATTCCGGGACAGGGGGAAGGGGCGAGCAGTACTTC.

This clonotype was counted many times. The chain carries TRBV5-1 and TRBJ2-7; TRBD2 might be the D (5 bases). Trimming stripped 0 bases from V and 4 bases from J, with 11 bases between. Germline CDR1 is SGHRS and CDR2 is YFSETQ. The CDR3 extends over 14 amino acids. The CDR3 loop reads CASSLAVGKYEQYF. As DNA, the CDR3 is TGCGCCAGCAGCTTGGCAGTCGGGAAATACGAGCAGTACTTC. The variable domain in full, completed from reference TRBV5-1 and TRBJ2-7, reads KAGVTQTPRYLIKTRGQQVTLSCSPISGHRSVSWYQQTPGQGLQFLFEYFSETQRNKGNFPGRFSGRQFSNSRSEMNVSTLELGDSALYLCASSLAVGKYEQYFGPGTRLTVT.

This clonotype was seen many times. V gene TRBV2 combines with J gene TRBJ2-5; D possibly corresponds to TRBD2 (6 bases). Germline lookup yields CDR1 SNHLY and CDR2 FYNNEI. The V and J ends lost 6 bases and 5 bases respectively, with 13 bases between them. The CDR3 has 13 residues. The CDR3 protein is CASRIGGTETQYF. The CDR3 DNA reads as TGTGCCAGCAGGATAGGAGGGACGGAGACCCAGTACTTC.

This clonotype was counted at least ten times. The V gene is TRBV7-6, the J gene TRBJ1-2, with TRBD1 matching over 10 bases. The J segment lost 2 bases and the V segment lost 0 bases, leaving 3 bases of the junction unmatched. This CDR3 is built from 16 residues. Germline values: CDR1 SGHVS, CDR2 FNYEAQ. The DNA for the CDR3 is TGTGCCAGCAGCTTAGCGCAGGACAGGGGGAACTATGGCTACACCTTC. Translating it yields CASSLAQDRGNYGYTF.

This clonotype was seen repeatedly, ten times or more. The chain couples TRBV20-1 to TRBJ1-5; the D is unclear. Germline V gene sequence: CDR1 DFQATT, CDR2 SNEGSKA (reference sequence). V gave up 4 bases and J gave up 7 bases, with 14 bases separating them. The length of the CDR3 is 13 residues. In DNA, the CDR3 is TGCAGTGCTACAGGCGATTTACTCCAGCCCCAGCATTTT. It is translated as CSATGDLLQPQHF.

The gene calls are TRBV5-1 and TRBJ1-6, with TRBD1 as a possible D gene (6 bases). This CDR3 is built from 16 residues. Germline-derived CDR1 and CDR2 are SGHRS and YFSETQ. V was shortened by 0 bases and J by 7 bases, with 14 bases between the two germline ends. Written as DNA, the CDR3 is TGCGCCAGCAGCTTGGCCGGAGGAGGGGGGAATTCACCCCTCCACTTT. Translating it yields CASSLAGGGGNSPLHF. The whole variable domain, filled in from reference TRBV5-1 and TRBJ1-6, reads KAGVTQTPRYLIKTRGQQVTLSCSPISGHRSVSWYQQTPGQGLQFLFEYFSETQRNKGNFPGRFSGRQFSNSRSEMNVSTLELGDSALYLCASSLAGGGGNSPLHFGNGTRLTVT.

The V call is TRBV6-5, the J call TRBJ1-6, with 7 bases lining up with TRBD1. The V gene end was trimmed by 0 bases and the J gene end by 10 bases; junction bases not matched to a gene: 9. CDR1 and CDR2 from the germline V gene are MNHEY and SVGAGI. The CDR3 loop spans 16 amino acids. CDR3 residues: CASSYSTGSSRSPLHF. CDR3 DNA: TGTGCCAGCAGTTACTCGACAGGGTCCAGCCGGTCACCCCTCCACTTT.

This clonotype was seen ten or more times. The chain has TRBV7-2 and TRBJ2-7; no reliable D call. From germline, CDR1 is SGHTA and CDR2 FQGNSA. Deletions cut 3 bases from V and 7 bases from J, with 10 bases between. The CDR3 length is 12 residues. The CDR3 is CASSFNTGEQYF. For the CDR3, the DNA is TGTGCCAGCAGCTTCAATACTGGGGAGCAGTACTTC.

This clonotype was found many times. CDR3 bases: TGTGCCAGCAGCCCAGAGGCGGGAAATAAAATGAACACTGAAGCTTTCTTT. Residues: CASSPEAGNKMNTEAFF. The rearrangement links TRBV11-1 to TRBJ1-1, with unresolved D. The V end lost 5 bases, the J end lost 0 bases, and 19 bases lay between the germline ends. This CDR3 contains 17 residues. Germline CDR1 reads SGHAT; CDR2 reads FQDESV (reference sequence).

Concerning this clonotype: Since a much larger clone is just one base distant, this may be a read error. This chain joins TRBV13 and TRBJ2-2; D is undetermined. Germline loops: CDR1 PRHDT, CDR2 FYEKMQ (reference sequence). Trimming stripped 4 bases from V and 6 bases from J, with 12 bases between. The CDR3 spans 14 residues. CDR3 coding DNA: TGTGCCAGCAGCTCAGACCTAGTCGCCGGGGAGCTGTTTTTT. Translated, it gives CASSSDLVAGELFF.

The chain combines TRBV20-1 with TRBJ1-1; D unclear. Trimming cost V 3 bases and J 8 bases, with 16 bases left between them. The CDR3 spans 13 residues. Germline CDR1 reads DFQATT; CDR2 reads SNEGSKA (reference sequence). Here the CDR3 DNA reads TGCAGTGCTAGTCGGAGAGAAGCCAGCGAAGCTTTCTTT. It yields the protein CSASRREASEAFF.

This rearrangement joins TRBV5-6 to TRBJ2-7; D may be TRBD1 or TRBD2 (5 bases each). Trimming left V 0 bases short and J 6 bases short, with 16 bases between. Germline lookup yields CDR1 SGHDT and CDR2 YYEEEE. The CDR3 has 15 amino acids. The CDR3 reads CASSLEVRTGLEQYF. The DNA of the CDR3 is TGTGCCAGCAGCTTGGAGGTCAGGACGGGGCTCGAGCAGTACTTC.

This clonotype has at least ten counts. The V and J genes are TRBV28 and TRBJ2-2, with 7 bases that match TRBD1. This CDR3 has 15 residues. The germline V gene has CDR1 MDHEN and CDR2 SYDVKM. The J segment lost 5 bases and the V segment lost 6 bases, leaving 9 bases of the junction unmatched. The CDR3, as DNA: TGTGCCAGCAGGCGCCAGGGACAGAGAACCGGGGAGCTGTTTTTT. It codes for CASRRQGQRTGELFF.

The table lists this clonotype with a few counts. The CDR3 is CASSEARVSGSLETQYF. Here the CDR3 DNA reads TGTGCCAGCAGTGAAGCGCGGGTTAGCGGGAGTCTAGAGACCCAGTACTTC. This chain uses TRBV2 with TRBJ2-5; 9 bases are a match to TRBD2. Losses at the gene ends were 0 bases for V and 4 bases for J; bases not matched to a gene: 9. The CDR3 has 17 residues. CDR1 and CDR2 (germline): SNHLY, FYNNEI.

This sequence joins TRBV25-1 and TRBJ1-6; tentatively, D is TRBD1 (5 bases). Germline CDR1 is MGHDK and CDR2 is SYGVNS. V was clipped by 8 bases and J by 14 bases, with 16 bases between them. The CDR3 is 12 amino acids. The CDR3 sequence: CASDGPMGALHF. The CDR3 DNA sequence: TGTGCCAGCGATGGGCCGATGGGGGCCCTCCACTTT.

This chain links TRBV4-1 with TRBJ2-5; 7 positions agree with TRBD1. CDR3 length equals 15 residues. With V trimmed by 4 bases and J by 1 base, 6 bases remained unmatched. CDR1 MGHRA and CDR2 YSYEKL come from the germline V gene. The CDR3 sequence: CASSPLGQAQETQYF. The CDR3 DNA reads as TGCGCCAGCAGCCCCCTAGGACAGGCCCAAGAGACCCAGTACTTC.

The table lists this clonotype with a few counts. V gene TRBV18 combines with J gene TRBJ2-7, with D possibly being TRBD1 (6 bases). The CDR3 covers 13 residues. Germline CDR1 and CDR2: KGHSH and LQKENI. Trimming took 3 bases from V and 7 from J, leaving 13 bases between them. The CDR3 loop reads CASSPGDTREQYF. CDR3 DNA: TGTGCCAGCTCACCTGGGGACACGCGGGAGCAGTACTTC.

The chain employs TRBV11-2 and TRBJ2-5; D not certain. With 5 bases removed from V and 2 bases from J, the gap between germline ends came to 12 bases. Germline CDR1 and CDR2: SGHAT and FQNNGV. The CDR3 covers 14 residues. CDR3 sequence reads: CASSPYADQETQYF. The CDR3 DNA follows: TGTGCCAGCAGCCCCTACGCAGATCAAGAGACCCAGTACTTC. Filled out from reference TRBV11-2 and TRBJ2-5, the complete variable domain reads EAGVAQSPRYKIIEKRQSVAFWCNPISGHATLYWYQQILGQGPKLLIQFQNNGVVDDSQLPKDRFSAERLKGVDSTLKIQPAKLEDSAVYLCASSPYADQETQYFGPGTRLLVL.

This clonotype was counted ten times or more. The J gene is TRBJ2-7, the V gene TRBV28; a weak D match, TRBD2 (7 bases). The V and J ends lost 7 bases and 0 bases respectively, with 19 bases between them. Germline CDR1 MDHEN, CDR2 SYDVKM. The CDR3 has 16 residues. The CDR3 DNA reads TGTGCCAGCACCATTCAAGGGGGGGGGAGCTCCTACGAGCAGTACTTC. It is translated as CASTIQGGGSSYEQYF. Variable domain in full (rest from reference TRBV28 and TRBJ2-7): DVKVTQSSRYLVKRTGEKVFLECVQDMDHENMFWYRQDPGLGLRLIYFSYDVKMKEKGDIPEGYSVSREKKERFSLILESASTNQTSMYLCASTIQGGGSSYEQYFGPGTRLTVT.

This clonotype was observed many times. V is TRBV15 and J is TRBJ2-4; 7 nucleotides align to TRBD2. CDR1 LNHNV and CDR2 YYDKDF come from the germline V gene (reference sequence). This CDR3 comprises 15 residues. J gave up 15 bases and V 0 bases, and 14 bases lay outside the gene matches. CDR3: CATSRDWAGAQERYF. Written as DNA, the CDR3 is TGTGCCACCAGCAGAGATTGGGCGGGAGCACAAGAGAGGTACTTC.

This clonotype was detected ten times or more. The chain has TRBV12-5 and TRBJ1-1; perhaps TRBD1 as D (5 bases). The CDR3 length is 16 residues. CDR1 is LGHNT and CDR2 is FRNRAP in the germline V gene. Deletions cut 1 base from V and 4 bases from J, with 16 bases between. This CDR3 reads CASGLGQGEVSTEAFF. The CDR3 DNA follows: TGTGCTAGTGGTTTGGGGCAGGGAGAGGTAAGCACTGAAGCTTTCTTT.

Many counts were recorded for this clonotype. The V gene is TRBV3-1, the J gene TRBJ2-7; possible D gene TRBD2, 5 bases. Trimming shortened V by 1 base and J by 7 bases, and 14 bases separated the two germline ends. Germline values: CDR1 LGHDT, CDR2 YNNKEL (reference sequence). The CDR3 length is 14 residues. CDR3 nucleotides: TGTGCCAGCAGCCAAGCGTCCGTCCCGGGGGAGCAGTACTTC. The encoded protein is CASSQASVPGEQYF.

This clonotype was found many times. The chain employs TRBV29-1 and TRBJ1-1; the D is unclear. Germline loops: CDR1 SQVTM, CDR2 ANQGSEA. V gave up 3 bases and J gave up 0 bases, with 5 bases separating them. CDR3 length: 12 residues. In DNA form, the CDR3 reads TGCAGCGTTGACAGGTTGAACACTGAAGCTTTCTTT. Encoded protein: CSVDRLNTEAFF.

This clonotype was detected ten times or more. This chain joins TRBV15 and TRBJ2-7; tentative D call: TRBD2 (5 bases). Germline CDR1 LNHNV, CDR2 YYDKDF (reference sequence). V was pared by 1 base and J by 3 bases, with 10 bases between. CDR3 length: 14 residues. The CDR3: CATSRASGGYEQYF. CDR3 nucleotide sequence: TGTGCCACCAGCAGAGCCTCAGGAGGCTACGAGCAGTACTTC.